This is a list of T cell receptor beta chains from one sample in a study of beta chain features in type 1 diabetes. This table comes from immunoSEQ multiplex PCR, and its TCRdb copy is limited to in-frame clones, with some not included. This table has over 120,000 clones, about 10% appearing once. The material sequenced was naive CD4+ T cells from blood. The receptors shown here come from a man younger than 35 in good health. The CDR3 runs from the conserved cysteine through the conserved F or W. Each record gives: D gene, J gene, V gene, clone size, CDR3 DNA, CDR3 protein. D genes are given only for firm matches. The size entry is marked missing in some rows and otherwise reads once, few, many or a size class.

>.|TRBJ2-7|TRBV19|many
TGTGCCAGTAGAGACGGGGGAGGCTCCTACGAGCAGTACTTC
CASRDGGGSYEQYF
>TRBD1|TRBJ2-3|TRBV5-1|few
TGCGCCAGCAGCTCAGGACAGGGGACGAGCACAGATACGCAGTATTTT
CASSSGQGTSTDTQYF
>TRBD1|TRBJ1-2|TRBV19|.
TGTGCCAGTTCAGCCCGGGACAGGCCCTTCCAGCTCACCTTC
CASSARDRPFQLTF
>TRBD2|TRBJ2-1|TRBV27|.
TGTGCCAGCAGTTTAGTGCGGGGGGCAAACAATGAGCAGTTCTTC
CASSLVRGANNEQFF
>.|TRBJ2-2|TRBV23-1|few
TGCGCCAGCAGTCGATCAGCGGCCTCGAACACCGGGGAGCTGTTTTTT
CASSRSAASNTGELFF
>.|TRBJ1-6|TRBV19|few
TGTGCCAGTAGTATTCTGGGGGCCGGTGGGTCACCCCTCCACTTT
CASSILGAGGSPLHF
>.|TRBJ2-7|TRBV13|few
TGTGCCAGCACCCTCGGACAGAGCTCCTACGAGCAGTACTTC
CASTLGQSSYEQYF
>.|TRBJ1-1|TRBV7-6|few
TGTGCCAGCAGCTCAGGGTCGGACACTGAAGCTTTCTTT
CASSSGSDTEAFF
>TRBD2|TRBJ2-7|TRBV7-3|few
TGTGCCAGCAGCTTACGGCCGGGAGCGGGAGCCTACGAGCAGTACTTC
CASSLRPGAGAYEQYF
>TRBD2|TRBJ2-1|TRBV10-3|few
TGTGCCATCAGTGAGTTAGAGCGGGGACTGTACAATGAGCAGTTCTTC
CAISELERGLYNEQFF
>.|TRBJ1-1|TRBV9|few
TGTGCCAGCAGCGTCCGAACCGGAGGGTGGACTGAAGCTTTCTTT
CASSVRTGGWTEAFF
>TRBD1|TRBJ1-4|TRBV10-3|once
TGTGCCAGCAGTAGGACAGGCCCTAATGAAAAACTGTTTTTT
CASSRTGPNEKLFF
>.|TRBJ2-7|TRBV18|.
TGTGCCAGCTCGGAGACAGAAACCTACGAGCAGTACTTC
CASSETETYEQYF
>TRBD1|TRBJ2-5|TRBV29-1|few
TGCAGCGCCGTACCGAATGGACAGGGAAAAGAGACCCAGTACTTC
CSAVPNGQGKETQYF
>TRBD2|TRBJ2-7|TRBV7-2|few
TGTGCCAGCAGCGTTAGCGGGGGGGCAAACGAGCAGTACTTC
CASSVSGGANEQYF
>TRBD2|TRBJ2-7|TRBV5-6|few
TGTGCCAGCAGCTTGGAAGTTAGCGGGGTCCCTCTCTCCTACGAGCAGTACTTC
CASSLEVSGVPLSYEQYF
>.|TRBJ2-2|TRBV25-1|.
TGTGCCAGCAGGGGGGGCGGGGGCGGGGAGCTGTTTTTT
CASRGGGGGELFF
>.|TRBJ1-4|TRBV2|.
TGTGCCAGCACTGAACGGCAGGAGGAAGAAAAACTGTTTTTT
CASTERQEEEKLFF
>.|TRBJ2-3|TRBV19|.
TGTGCCAGTAGTCCAATCCTAGCAGATACGCAGTATTTT
CASSPILADTQYF
>TRBD1|TRBJ1-2|TRBV6-5|.
TGTGCCAGCAGTGGGGCGGGAGGGGGCTACTATGGCTACACCTTC
CASSGAGGGYYGYTF
>TRBD1|TRBJ2-1|TRBV29-1|.
TGCAGCGGTGACAGGGTCTCCTACAATGAGCAGTTCTTC
CSGDRVSYNEQFF
>.|TRBJ1-1|TRBV6-5|few
TGTGCCAGCAGTTCATTACAGGAAGCTTTCTTT
CASSSLQEAFF
>.|TRBJ1-5|TRBV4-1|.
TGCGCCAGCAGCCTCCTTTGGGGGGTACTCAATCAGCCCCAGCATTTT
CASSLLWGVLNQPQHF
>.|TRBJ2-5|TRBV5-6|few
TGTGCCAGCAGCACCTCCACAGGGATCCAAGAGACCCAGTACTTC
CASSTSTGIQETQYF
>TRBD1|TRBJ1-1|TRBV5-1|.
TGCGCCAGCAGCCCGGACAGGTGGAACACTGAAGCTTTCTTT
CASSPDRWNTEAFF
>TRBD2|TRBJ2-2|TRBV15|few
TGTGCCACCAGCCGGGGACTAGGGGGGACTTCTTCGACCGGGGAGCTGTTTTTT
CATSRGLGGTSSTGELFF
>.|TRBJ1-3|TRBV5-4|.
TGTGCCAGCAGCTTGGCAGGGTCTGGAAACACCATATATTTT
CASSLAGSGNTIYF